This is a list of T cell receptor beta chains from one sample in a study of shared clonotypes between healthy human individuals. Sequencing was performed with immunoSEQ multiplex PCR; in TCRdb, only in-frame clones are kept and a portion is missing. The table has some 1,400,000 clones, roughly 95% seen once. What was sequenced was naive CD4+ T cells sorted from blood. The receptors derive from a man under 40 in good health. CDR3s include the opening cysteine and the closing phenylalanine or tryptophan. The D gene is left open where the match is weak. Clone size is given for some rows only: seen once, a few or many times, or a class if the clone is expanded.

d_call,j_call,clone_size,v_call,cdr3_aa,cdr3_nt
.,TRBJ2-7,once,TRBV2,CASLNSPAYEQYF,TGTGCCAGCCTAAATAGTCCCGCCTACGAGCAGTACTTC
.,TRBJ2-2,.,TRBV28,CASTHLLRRKNTGELFF,TGTGCCAGCACCCACCTCTTAAGACGGAAGAACACCGGGGAGCTGTTTTTT
.,TRBJ1-2,.,TRBV5-1,CASSLGGQGHYGYTF,TGCGCCAGCAGCTTGGGCGGGCAGGGCCACTATGGCTACACCTTC
.,TRBJ1-3,once,TRBV11-2,CASSLGWQGSSGNTIYF,TGTGCCAGCAGCTTAGGTTGGCAGGGTTCGTCTGGAAACACCATATATTTT
TRBD2,TRBJ2-1,once,TRBV5-1,CASSLGDAGGNNEQFF,TGCGCCAGCAGCTTGGGGGATGCGGGAGGAAACAATGAGCAGTTCTTC
.,TRBJ1-1,.,TRBV25-1,CASRAAGDRNTEAFF,TGTGCCAGCAGGGCCGCAGGGGACCGTAACACTGAAGCTTTCTTT
.,TRBJ1-5,once,TRBV11-2,CASSVGYNQPQHF,TGTGCCAGCAGCGTTGGCTACAATCAGCCCCAGCATTTT
TRBD1,TRBJ2-7,.,TRBV29-1,CSVGRDPGQSDTYEQYF,TGCAGCGTTGGGAGAGACCCGGGACAGTCAGATACCTACGAGCAGTACTTC
.,TRBJ1-2,.,TRBV7-8,CASSPGPTSYGYTF,TGTGCCAGCAGCCCGGGACCGACGAGCTATGGCTACACCTTC
TRBD2,TRBJ2-2,.,TRBV10-1,CASTAGAITGELFF,TGCGCCAGCACGGCGGGAGCAATCACCGGGGAGCTGTTTTTT
.,TRBJ2-1,.,TRBV29-1,CSVRLGGSYNEQFF,TGCAGCGTTCGACTAGGAGGTTCCTACAATGAGCAGTTCTTC
TRBD2,TRBJ2-1,.,TRBV5-6,CASPGLALINEQFF,TGTGCCAGCCCGGGACTAGCGCTAATTAATGAGCAGTTCTTC
.,TRBJ1-1,.,TRBV2,CASSGTDLAEAFF,TGTGCCAGCAGTGGGACGGATTTAGCCGAAGCTTTCTTT
TRBD1,TRBJ2-1,.,TRBV27,CASSLLYRGDPYNEQFF,TGTGCCAGCAGTCTACTCTACAGGGGCGACCCCTACAATGAGCAGTTCTTC
.,TRBJ1-4,.,TRBV5-8,CASSLGGANEKLFF,TGTGCCAGCAGCTTAGGGGGAGCTAATGAAAAACTGTTTTTT
TRBD1,TRBJ2-7,.,TRBV5-1,CASSTDRAGEQYF,TGCGCCAGCAGCACGGACAGGGCTGGGGAGCAGTACTTC
.,TRBJ2-5,.,TRBV5-1,CASSPRQLRWETQYF,TGCGCCAGCAGCCCCCGGCAGCTGCGTTGGGAGACCCAGTACTTC
.,TRBJ1-5,.,TRBV5-8,CASSPRWSQGIQPQHF,TGTGCCAGCAGTCCACGGTGGTCACAGGGAATCCAGCCCCAGCATTTT
TRBD1,TRBJ2-7,.,TRBV27,CASRPLDRSHEQYF,TGTGCCAGCCGACCTCTGGACAGGAGTCACGAGCAGTACTTC
TRBD2,TRBJ2-5,.,TRBV7-9,CASSTGLAGQETQYF,TGTGCCAGCAGCACGGGACTAGCGGGACAAGAGACCCAGTACTTC
.,TRBJ1-1,.,TRBV28,CASKFLGGANTEAFF,TGTGCCAGCAAATTTTTGGGGGGCGCGAACACTGAAGCTTTCTTT
TRBD1,TRBJ2-7,.,TRBV5-1,CASSLGWTGVPYEQYF,TGCGCCAGCAGCTTGGGCTGGACAGGGGTGCCCTACGAGCAGTACTTC
.,TRBJ1-1,.,TRBV27,CASSLFMNTEAFF,TGTGCCAGCAGTTTGTTTATGAACACTGAAGCTTTCTTT
TRBD2,TRBJ2-2,.,TRBV5-4,CASSPGLAGPTGELFF,TGTGCCAGCAGCCCTGGACTAGCGGGACCCACCGGGGAGCTGTTTTTT
.,TRBJ1-1,once,TRBV5-4,CASSPTPSELNTEAFF,TGTGCCAGCAGCCCAACGCCGTCCGAGCTGAACACTGAAGCTTTCTTT
.,TRBJ2-2,.,TRBV11-3,CASSDRTGRGGNTGELFF,TGTGCCAGCAGCGACCGGACAGGACGGGGGGGCAACACCGGGGAGCTGTTTTTT
.,TRBJ1-5,few,TRBV6-1,CASRALDRSGQPQHF,TGTGCCAGCAGGGCCCTCGACAGGTCCGGACAGCCCCAGCATTTT
TRBD2,TRBJ2-2,.,TRBV5-4,CASSPEMAGAGELFF,TGTGCCAGCAGCCCCGAGATGGCGGGAGCCGGGGAGCTGTTTTTT
.,TRBJ2-1,once,TRBV5-1,CASSSREMSSYNEQFF,TGCGCCAGCAGCTCTAGAGAGATGAGCTCCTACAATGAGCAGTTCTTC
.,TRBJ2-7,.,TRBV18,CASSLGTGTYEQYF,TGTGCCAGCTCACTCGGCACGGGAACCTACGAGCAGTACTTC
.,TRBJ2-2,.,TRBV5-1,CASSLKFKGPMTGELFF,TGCGCCAGCAGCTTGAAGTTTAAGGGCCCTATGACCGGGGAGCTGTTTTTT
TRBD1,TRBJ2-1,.,TRBV5-1,CASSFGTDNEQFF,TGCGCCAGCAGCTTCGGGACAGACAATGAGCAGTTCTTC
.,TRBJ2-2,.,TRBV10-1,CASGGGATNGELFF,TGCGCCAGCGGTGGAGGGGCGACTAACGGGGAGCTGTTTTTT
.,TRBJ2-7,.,TRBV28,CASTFQGVAYEQYF,TGTGCCAGCACCTTCCAGGGAGTCGCCTACGAGCAGTACTTC
TRBD1,TRBJ2-2,.,TRBV7-2,CASSEYRGRELFF,TGTGCCAGCAGCGAATACAGGGGCAGGGAGCTGTTTTTT
.,TRBJ2-6,.,TRBV18,CASSPSGAAHGSGANVLTF,TGTGCCAGCTCACCTTCTGGGGCGGCCCATGGCTCTGGGGCCAACGTCCTGACTTTC
TRBD1,TRBJ2-1,once,TRBV19,CASSFTGEKEFF,TGTGCCAGTAGCTTTACAGGGGAAAAGGAGTTCTTC
TRBD2,TRBJ2-1,.,TRBV11-3,CASSLAGTNYNEQFF,TGTGCCAGCAGCTTAGCGGGGACTAACTACAATGAGCAGTTCTTC
.,TRBJ2-5,.,TRBV28,CASSLFSETQYF,TGTGCCAGCAGTTTATTCTCGGAGACCCAGTACTTC
.,TRBJ1-4,.,TRBV5-1,CASSLVVSEKLFF,TGCGCCAGCAGCTTGGTAGTCTCTGAAAAACTGTTTTTT
.,TRBJ2-7,.,TRBV25-1,CASSPNGADRLYEQYF,TGTGCCAGCAGTCCTAATGGGGCTGACAGGCTTTACGAGCAGTACTTC
.,TRBJ2-4,.,TRBV29-1,CSVAYRAVAKNIQYF,TGCAGCGTTGCCTACAGGGCCGTAGCCAAAAACATTCAGTACTTC
TRBD1,TRBJ1-4,.,TRBV28,CASRAGQGAEKLFF,TGTGCCAGCAGAGCCGGACAGGGGGCCGAAAAACTGTTTTTT